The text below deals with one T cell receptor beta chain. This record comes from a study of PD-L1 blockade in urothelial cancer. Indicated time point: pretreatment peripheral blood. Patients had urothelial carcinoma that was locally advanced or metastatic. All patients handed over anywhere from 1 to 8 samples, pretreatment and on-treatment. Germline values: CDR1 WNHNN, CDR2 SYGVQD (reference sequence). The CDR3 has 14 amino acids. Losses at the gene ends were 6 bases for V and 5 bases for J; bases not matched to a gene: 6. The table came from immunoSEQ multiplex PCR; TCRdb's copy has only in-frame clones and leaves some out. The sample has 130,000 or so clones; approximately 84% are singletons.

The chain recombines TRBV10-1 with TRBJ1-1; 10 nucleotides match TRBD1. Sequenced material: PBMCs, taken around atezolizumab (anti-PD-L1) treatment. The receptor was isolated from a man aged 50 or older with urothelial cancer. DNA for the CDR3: TGCGCCAGCAGCGACCGGGACAGGGGTACTGAAGCTTTCTTT. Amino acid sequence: CASSDRDRGTEAFF.